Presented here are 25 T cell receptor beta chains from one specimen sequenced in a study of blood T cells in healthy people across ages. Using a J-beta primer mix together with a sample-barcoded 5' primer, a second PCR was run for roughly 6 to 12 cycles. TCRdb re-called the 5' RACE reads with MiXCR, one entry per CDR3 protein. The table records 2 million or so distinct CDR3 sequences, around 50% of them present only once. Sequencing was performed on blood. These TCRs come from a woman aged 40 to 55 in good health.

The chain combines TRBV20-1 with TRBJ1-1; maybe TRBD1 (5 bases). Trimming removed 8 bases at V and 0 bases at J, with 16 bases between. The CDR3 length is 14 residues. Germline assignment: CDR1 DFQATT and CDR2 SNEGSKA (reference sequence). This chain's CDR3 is CSTTTGVMNTEAFF. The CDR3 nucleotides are TGCAGTACTACCACAGGAGTCATGAACACTGAAGCTTTCTTT.

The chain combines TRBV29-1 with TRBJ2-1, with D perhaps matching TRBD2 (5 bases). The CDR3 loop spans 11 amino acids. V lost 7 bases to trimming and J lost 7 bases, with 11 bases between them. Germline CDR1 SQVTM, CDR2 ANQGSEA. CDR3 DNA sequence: TGCAGCGAATACAGCGGAAATGAGCAGTTCTTC. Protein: CSEYSGNEQFF.

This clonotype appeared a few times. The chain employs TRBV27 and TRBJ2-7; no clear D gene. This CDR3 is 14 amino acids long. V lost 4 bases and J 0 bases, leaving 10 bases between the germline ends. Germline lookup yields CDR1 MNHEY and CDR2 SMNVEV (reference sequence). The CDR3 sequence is CASSSIRSSYEQYF. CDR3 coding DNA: TGTGCCAGCAGTTCCATAAGAAGCTCCTACGAGCAGTACTTC.

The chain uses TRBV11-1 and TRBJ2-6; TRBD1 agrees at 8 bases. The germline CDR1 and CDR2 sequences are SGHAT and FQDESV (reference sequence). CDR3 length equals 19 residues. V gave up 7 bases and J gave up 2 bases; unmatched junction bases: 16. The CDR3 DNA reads TGTGCCAGCACTCCCTGGCAGGGGGCTGAGGGGACTGGGGCCAACGTCCTGACTTTC. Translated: CASTPWQGAEGTGANVLTF.

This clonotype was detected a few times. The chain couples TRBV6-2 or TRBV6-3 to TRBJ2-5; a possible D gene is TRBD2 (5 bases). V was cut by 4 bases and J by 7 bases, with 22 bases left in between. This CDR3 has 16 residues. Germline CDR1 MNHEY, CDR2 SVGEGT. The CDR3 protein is CASSLLGADDYVTQYF. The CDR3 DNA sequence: TGTGCCAGCAGTTTGCTCGGAGCGGACGACTACGTGACCCAGTACTTC.

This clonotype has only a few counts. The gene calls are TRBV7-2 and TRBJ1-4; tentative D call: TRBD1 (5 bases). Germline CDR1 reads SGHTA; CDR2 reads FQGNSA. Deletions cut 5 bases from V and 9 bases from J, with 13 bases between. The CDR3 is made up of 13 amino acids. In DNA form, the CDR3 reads TGTGCCAGCAGCCGACTAGGGACGAAAAAACTGTTTTTT. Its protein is CASSRLGTKKLFF.

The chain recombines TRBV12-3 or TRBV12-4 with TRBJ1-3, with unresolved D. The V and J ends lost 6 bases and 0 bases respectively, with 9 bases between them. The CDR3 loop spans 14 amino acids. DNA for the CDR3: TGTGCCAGCAGGAGGTCGGACTCTGGAAACACCATATATTTT. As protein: CASRRSDSGNTIYF.

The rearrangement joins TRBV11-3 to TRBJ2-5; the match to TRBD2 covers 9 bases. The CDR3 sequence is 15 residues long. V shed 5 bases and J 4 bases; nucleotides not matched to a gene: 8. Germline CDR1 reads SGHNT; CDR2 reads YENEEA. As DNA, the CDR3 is TGTGCCAGCAGCCCCGGGACTAGCATAACAGAGACCCAGTACTTC. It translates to CASSPGTSITETQYF. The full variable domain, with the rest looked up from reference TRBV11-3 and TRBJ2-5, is EAGVVQSPRYKIIEKKQPVAFWCNPISGHNTLYWYLQNLGQGPELLIRYENEEAVDDSQLPKDRFSAERLKGVDSTLKIQPAELGDSAVYLCASSPGTSITETQYFGPGTRLLVL.

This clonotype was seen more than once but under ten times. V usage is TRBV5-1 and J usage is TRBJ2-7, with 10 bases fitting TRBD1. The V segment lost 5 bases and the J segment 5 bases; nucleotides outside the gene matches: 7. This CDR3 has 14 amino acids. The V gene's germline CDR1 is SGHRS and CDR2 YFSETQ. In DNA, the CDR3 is TGCGCCAGCAGAAGGGGACAGGGGCGAGACGAGCAGTACTTC. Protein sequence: CASRRGQGRDEQYF.

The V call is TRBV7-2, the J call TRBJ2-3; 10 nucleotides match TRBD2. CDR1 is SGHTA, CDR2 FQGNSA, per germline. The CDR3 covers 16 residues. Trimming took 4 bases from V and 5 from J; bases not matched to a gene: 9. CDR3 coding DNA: TGTGCCAGCAGCTACAAAAGCGGGGGGGCTGTAGATACGCAGTATTTT. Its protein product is CASSYKSGGAVDTQYF.

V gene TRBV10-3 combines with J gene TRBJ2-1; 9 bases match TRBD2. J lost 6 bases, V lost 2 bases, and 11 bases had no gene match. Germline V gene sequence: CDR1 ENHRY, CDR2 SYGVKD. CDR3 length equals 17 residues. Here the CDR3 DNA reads TGTGCCATCAGTGAGGCCCAGCGGGGGGCCGGGCGCAATGAGCAGTTCTTC. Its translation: CAISEAQRGAGRNEQFF.

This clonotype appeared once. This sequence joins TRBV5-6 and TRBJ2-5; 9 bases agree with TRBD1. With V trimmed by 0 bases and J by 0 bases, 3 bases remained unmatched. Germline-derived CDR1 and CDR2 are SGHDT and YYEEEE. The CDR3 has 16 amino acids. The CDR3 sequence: CASSLGGQGHQETQYF. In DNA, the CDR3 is TGTGCCAGCAGCTTGGGGGGACAGGGCCACCAAGAGACCCAGTACTTC.

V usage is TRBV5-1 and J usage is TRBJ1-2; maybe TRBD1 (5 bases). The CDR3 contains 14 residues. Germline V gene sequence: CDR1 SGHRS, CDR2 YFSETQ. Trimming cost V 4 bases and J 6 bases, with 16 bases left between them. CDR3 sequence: CASSIGATRDGYTF. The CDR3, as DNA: TGCGCCAGCAGCATCGGGGCCACGAGGGATGGCTACACCTTC.

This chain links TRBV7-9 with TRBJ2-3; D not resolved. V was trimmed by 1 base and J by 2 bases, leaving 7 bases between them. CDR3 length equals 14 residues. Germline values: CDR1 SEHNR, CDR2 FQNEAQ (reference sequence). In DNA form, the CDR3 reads TGTGCCAGCAGCTTAGATGGGTTCACAGATACGCAGTATTTT. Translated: CASSLDGFTDTQYF.

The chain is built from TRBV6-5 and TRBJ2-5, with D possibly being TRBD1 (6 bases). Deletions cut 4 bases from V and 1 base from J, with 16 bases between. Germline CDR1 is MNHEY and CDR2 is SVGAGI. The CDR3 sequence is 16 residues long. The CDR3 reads CASSLGQNSFQETQYF. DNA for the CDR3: TGTGCCAGCAGTTTAGGACAGAACTCGTTCCAAGAGACCCAGTACTTC.

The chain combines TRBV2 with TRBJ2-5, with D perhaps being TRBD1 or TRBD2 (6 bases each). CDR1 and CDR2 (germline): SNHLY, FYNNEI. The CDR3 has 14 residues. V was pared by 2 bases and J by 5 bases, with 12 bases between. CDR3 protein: CASSERGAGETQYF. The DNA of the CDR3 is TGTGCCAGCAGTGAAAGGGGGGCCGGGGAGACCCAGTACTTC. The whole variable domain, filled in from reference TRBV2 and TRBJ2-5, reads EPEVTQTPSHQVTQMGQEVILRCVPISNHLYFYWYRQILGQKVEFLVSFYNNEISEKSEIFDDQFSVERPDGSNFTLKIRSTKLEDSAMYFCASSERGAGETQYFGPGTRLLVL.

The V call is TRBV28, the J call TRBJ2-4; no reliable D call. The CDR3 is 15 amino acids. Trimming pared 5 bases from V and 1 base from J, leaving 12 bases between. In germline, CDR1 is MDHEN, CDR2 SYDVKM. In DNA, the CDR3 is TGTGCCAGCAGTCCGTCTATGGGTGCCAAAAACATTCAGTACTTC. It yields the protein CASSPSMGAKNIQYF.

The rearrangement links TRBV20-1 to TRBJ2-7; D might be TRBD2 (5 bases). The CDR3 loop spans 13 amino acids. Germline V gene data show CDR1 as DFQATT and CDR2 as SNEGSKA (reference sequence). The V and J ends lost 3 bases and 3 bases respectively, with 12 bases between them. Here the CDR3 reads CSASPAGIYEQYF. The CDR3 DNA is TGCAGTGCTAGTCCCGCCGGGATCTACGAGCAGTACTTC.

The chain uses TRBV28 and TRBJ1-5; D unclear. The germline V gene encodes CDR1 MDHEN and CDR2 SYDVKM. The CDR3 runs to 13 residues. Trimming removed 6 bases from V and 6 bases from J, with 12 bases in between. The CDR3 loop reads CASRFSSRQPQHF. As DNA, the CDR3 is TGTGCCAGCAGGTTCTCGTCCCGTCAGCCCCAGCATTTT.

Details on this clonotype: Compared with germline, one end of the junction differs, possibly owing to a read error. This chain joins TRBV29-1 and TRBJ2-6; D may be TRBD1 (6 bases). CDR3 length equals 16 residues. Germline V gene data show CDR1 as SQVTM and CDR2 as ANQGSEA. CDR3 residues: CSVVRTALSGTNVLTF. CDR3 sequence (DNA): TGCAGCGTTGTTAGGACAGCCCTCTCTGGGACCAACGTCCTGACTTTC.

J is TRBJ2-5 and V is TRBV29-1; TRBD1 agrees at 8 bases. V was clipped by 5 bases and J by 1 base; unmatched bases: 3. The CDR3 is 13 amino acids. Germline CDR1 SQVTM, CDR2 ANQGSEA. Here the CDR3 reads CSVRQGSQETQYF. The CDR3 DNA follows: TGCAGCGTTCGACAGGGGTCCCAAGAGACCCAGTACTTC.

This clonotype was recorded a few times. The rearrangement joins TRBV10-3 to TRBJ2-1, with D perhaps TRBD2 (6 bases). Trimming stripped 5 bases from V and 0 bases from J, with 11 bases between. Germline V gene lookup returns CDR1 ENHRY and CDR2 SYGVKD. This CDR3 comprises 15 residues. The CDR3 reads CAISLAEASYNEQFF. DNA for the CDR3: TGTGCCATCAGTTTAGCGGAGGCCTCCTACAATGAGCAGTTCTTC.

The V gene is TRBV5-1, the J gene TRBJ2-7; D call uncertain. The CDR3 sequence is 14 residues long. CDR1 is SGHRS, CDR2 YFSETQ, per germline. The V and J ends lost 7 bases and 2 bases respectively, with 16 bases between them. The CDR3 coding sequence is TGCGCCAGCGGCGTGGTGGTGAGTCCCTACGAGCAGTACTTC. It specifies CASGVVVSPYEQYF.

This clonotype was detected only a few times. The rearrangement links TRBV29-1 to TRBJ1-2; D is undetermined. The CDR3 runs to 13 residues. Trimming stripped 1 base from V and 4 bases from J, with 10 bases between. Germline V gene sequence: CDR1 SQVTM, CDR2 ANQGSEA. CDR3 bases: TGCAGCGTTGAAGGGTATGAGCTCTATGGCTACACCTTC. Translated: CSVEGYELYGYTF. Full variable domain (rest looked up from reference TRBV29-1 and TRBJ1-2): SAVISQKPSRDICQRGTSLTIQCQVDSQVTMMFWYRQQPGQSLTLIATANQGSEATYESGFVIDKFPISRPNLTFSTLTVSNMSPEDSSIYLCSVEGYELYGYTFGSGTRLTVV.

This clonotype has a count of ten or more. The CDR3 loop is CASSPPEGYEQYF. DNA of the CDR3: TGTGCCAGCAGTCCCCCGGAAGGATACGAGCAGTACTTC. The chain has TRBV12-3 or TRBV12-4 and TRBJ2-7, with D hard to call. The CDR3 runs 13 residues. V lost 5 bases and J lost 4, with 12 bases in between.